This entry features one T cell receptor beta chain sequence. Antigen: not known. Looked up from germline, CDR1 is LNHDA and CDR2 is SQIVND (reference sequence). The CDR3 contains 11 residues. V was clipped by 8 bases and J by 6 bases, with 10 bases between them. A multiplex PCR was run with 60 Vbeta primers and 13 Jbeta primers. Data came from immunoSEQ multiplex PCR; TCRdb stores just in-frame clones and leaves some out. The sample includes fewer than 250,000 clones, about four fifths of them seen just once. The source of the sample is a study of cytomegalovirus exposure and HLA in healthy donors. Study results and limitations: Presence/absence analyses supposed approximately even sequencing depth among donors. Later analysis identified a missense DCLRE1C variant that was linked to TCR beta V- and J-gene trimming.

Sequenced input: PBMCs. This TCR derives from a woman aged 45-65 years in good health and CMV-seropositive. This rearrangement joins TRBV19 to TRBJ1-2; D ambiguous. CDR3 protein: CASRVSNGYTF. The CDR3 region has the DNA TGTGCCAGTCGAGTGAGCAATGGCTACACCTTC.